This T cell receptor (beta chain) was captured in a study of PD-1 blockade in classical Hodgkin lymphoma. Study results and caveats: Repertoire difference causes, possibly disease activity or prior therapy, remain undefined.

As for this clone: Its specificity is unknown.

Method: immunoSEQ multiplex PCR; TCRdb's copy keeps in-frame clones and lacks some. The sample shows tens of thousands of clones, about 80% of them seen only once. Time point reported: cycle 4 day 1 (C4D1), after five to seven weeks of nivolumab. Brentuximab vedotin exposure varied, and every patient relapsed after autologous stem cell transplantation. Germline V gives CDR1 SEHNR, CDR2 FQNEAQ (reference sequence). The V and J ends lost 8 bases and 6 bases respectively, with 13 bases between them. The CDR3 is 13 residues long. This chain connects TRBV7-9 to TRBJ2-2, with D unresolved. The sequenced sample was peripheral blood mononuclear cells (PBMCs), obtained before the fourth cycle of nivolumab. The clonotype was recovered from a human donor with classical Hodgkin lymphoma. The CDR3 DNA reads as TGTGCCAGCGGGGTACGTCAAGCCGGGGAGCTGTTTTTT. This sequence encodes CASGVRQAGELFF.